The clone carrying this T cell receptor beta chain was recorded many times. Its target is not known. Unique molecular identifiers were present on the cDNA, and a universal primer site came from template switching. Each CDR3 protein is one row after TCRdb ran MiXCR on the 5' RACE reads. The repertoire includes a few hundred thousand distinct CDR3 sequences, 9.6% of them detected once, and roughly 3% sits in the top ten. CDR3 length equals 14 residues. V gave up 1 base and J gave up 8 bases; unmatched junction bases: 4. Germline CDR1 and CDR2: MGHDK and SYGVNS. These data come from a study of identical twins. Regarding the study as a whole: Memory repertoires showed no such pattern, whereas abundant cord blood beta clonotypes carried fewer insertions. The authors noted that invariant MAIT and iNKT cells could partly confound zero-insertion analyses.

The sample also formed part of further work on yellow fever vaccine responses in identical twins. This second report adds: Vaccine T cell responses of twins reportedly seemed partly convergent and partly personalized.

This chain joins TRBV25-1 and TRBJ2-1; 8 nucleotides align to TRBD1. Material: PBMCs. The receptor was isolated from a woman under 30 in good health. CDR3 DNA sequence: TGTGCCAGCAGTGAATCCCTGACAGGGGATGAGCAGTTCTTC. Translating it yields CASSESLTGDEQFF.